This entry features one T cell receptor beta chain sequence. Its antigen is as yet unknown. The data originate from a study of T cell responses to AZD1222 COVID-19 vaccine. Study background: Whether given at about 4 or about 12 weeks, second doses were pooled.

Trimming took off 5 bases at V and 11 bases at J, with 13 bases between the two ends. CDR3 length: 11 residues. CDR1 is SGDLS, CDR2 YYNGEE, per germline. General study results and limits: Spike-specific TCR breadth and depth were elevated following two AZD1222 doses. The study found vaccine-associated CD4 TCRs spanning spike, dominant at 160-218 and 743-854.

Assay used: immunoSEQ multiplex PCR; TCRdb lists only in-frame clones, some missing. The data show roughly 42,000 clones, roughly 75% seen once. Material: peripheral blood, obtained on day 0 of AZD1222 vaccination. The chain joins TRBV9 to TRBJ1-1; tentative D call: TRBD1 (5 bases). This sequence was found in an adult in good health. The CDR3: CASSETGWAFF. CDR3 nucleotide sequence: TGTGCCAGCAGTGAAACAGGTTGGGCTTTCTTT. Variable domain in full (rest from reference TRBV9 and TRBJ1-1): DSGVTQTPKHLITATGQRVTLRCSPRSGDLSVYWYQQSLDQGLQFLIQYYNGEERAKGNILERFSAQQFPDLHSELNLSSLELGDSALYFCASSETGWAFFGQGTRLTVV.